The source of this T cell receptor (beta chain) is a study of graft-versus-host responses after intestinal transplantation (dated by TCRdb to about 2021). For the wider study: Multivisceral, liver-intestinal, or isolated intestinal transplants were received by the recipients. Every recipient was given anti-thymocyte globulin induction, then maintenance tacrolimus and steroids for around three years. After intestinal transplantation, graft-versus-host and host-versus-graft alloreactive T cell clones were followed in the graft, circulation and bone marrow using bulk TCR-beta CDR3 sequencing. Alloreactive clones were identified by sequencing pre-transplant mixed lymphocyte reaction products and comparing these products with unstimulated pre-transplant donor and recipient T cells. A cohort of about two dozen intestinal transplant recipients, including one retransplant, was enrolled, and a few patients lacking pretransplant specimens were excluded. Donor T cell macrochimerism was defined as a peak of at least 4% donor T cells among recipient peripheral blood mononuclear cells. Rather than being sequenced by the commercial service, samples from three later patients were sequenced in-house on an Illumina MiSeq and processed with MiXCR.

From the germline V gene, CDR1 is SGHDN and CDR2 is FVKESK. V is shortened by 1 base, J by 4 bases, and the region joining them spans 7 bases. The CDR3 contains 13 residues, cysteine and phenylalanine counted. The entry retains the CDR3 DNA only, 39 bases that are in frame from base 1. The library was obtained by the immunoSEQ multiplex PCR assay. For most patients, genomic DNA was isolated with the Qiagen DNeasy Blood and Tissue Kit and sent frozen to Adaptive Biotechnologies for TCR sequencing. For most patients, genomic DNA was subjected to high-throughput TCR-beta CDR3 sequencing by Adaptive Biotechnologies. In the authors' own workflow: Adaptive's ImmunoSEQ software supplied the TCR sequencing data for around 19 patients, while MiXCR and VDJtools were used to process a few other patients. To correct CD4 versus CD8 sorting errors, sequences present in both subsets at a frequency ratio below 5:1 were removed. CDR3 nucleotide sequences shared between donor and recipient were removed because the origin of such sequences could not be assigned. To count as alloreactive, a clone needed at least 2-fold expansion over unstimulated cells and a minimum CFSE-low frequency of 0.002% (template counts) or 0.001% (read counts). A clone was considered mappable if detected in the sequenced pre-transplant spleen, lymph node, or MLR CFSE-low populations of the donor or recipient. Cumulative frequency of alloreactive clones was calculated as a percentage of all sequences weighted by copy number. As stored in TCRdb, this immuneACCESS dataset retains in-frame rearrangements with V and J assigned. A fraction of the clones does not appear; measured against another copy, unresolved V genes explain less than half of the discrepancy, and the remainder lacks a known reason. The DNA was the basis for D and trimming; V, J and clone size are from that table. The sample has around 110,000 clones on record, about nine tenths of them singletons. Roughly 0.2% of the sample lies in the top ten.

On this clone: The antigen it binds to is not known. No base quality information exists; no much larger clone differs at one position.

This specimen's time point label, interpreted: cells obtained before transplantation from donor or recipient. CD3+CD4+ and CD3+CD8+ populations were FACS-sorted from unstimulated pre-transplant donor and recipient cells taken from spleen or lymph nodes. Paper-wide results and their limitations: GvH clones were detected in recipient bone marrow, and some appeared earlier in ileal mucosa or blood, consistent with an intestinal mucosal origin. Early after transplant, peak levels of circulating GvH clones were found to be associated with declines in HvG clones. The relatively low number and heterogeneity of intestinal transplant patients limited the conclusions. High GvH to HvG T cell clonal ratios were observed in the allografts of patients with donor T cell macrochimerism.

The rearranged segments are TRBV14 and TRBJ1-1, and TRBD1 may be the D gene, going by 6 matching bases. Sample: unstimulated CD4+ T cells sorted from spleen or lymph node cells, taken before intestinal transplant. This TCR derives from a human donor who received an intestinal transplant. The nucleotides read TGTGCCAGCAGCCAAGCCAGGGGCACTGAAGCTTTCTTT. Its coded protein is CASSQARGTEAFF.